One sample yielded the 29 T cell receptor beta chains listed below, sequenced in a study of T cell changes during pregnancy in multiple sclerosis. Assay: immunoSEQ multiplex PCR; the TCRdb copy retains only in-frame clones and omits some. The sample comprises around 62,000 clones, roughly 87% of which are singletons, and 2.5% rests with the top ten. Sample: peripheral blood, taken in the first trimester of pregnancy. The receptors come from a female donor with multiple sclerosis, enrolled in a pregnancy study.

The gene calls are TRBV7-9 and TRBJ2-5, with 7 bases aligning to TRBD1. Trimming cost V 3 bases and J 3 bases; bases outside gene matches: 4. The CDR3 runs to 14 residues. In germline, CDR1 is SEHNR, CDR2 FQNEAQ (reference sequence). CDR3 in amino acids: CASSFPGGKETQYF. CDR3 nucleotides: TGTGCCAGCAGCTTCCCAGGGGGAAAAGAGACCCAGTACTTC.

The rearrangement uses TRBV19 and TRBJ1-1, with D unclear. The germline V gene has CDR1 LNHDA and CDR2 SQIVND (reference sequence). Deletions cut 0 bases from V and 9 bases from J, with 17 bases between. There are 15 residues in the CDR3. The chain's CDR3 is CASSIEAAPLAQAFF. The CDR3, as DNA: TGTGCCAGTAGTATAGAAGCGGCTCCCCTGGCACAAGCTTTCTTT.

The chain has TRBV4-1 and TRBJ2-1; 13 bases line up with TRBD2. This CDR3 has 18 residues. Germline loops: CDR1 MGHRA, CDR2 YSYEKL. The junction had 12 bases not matched to a gene; V was cut back by 0 bases and J by 10 bases. As DNA, the CDR3 is TGCGCCAGCAGCCAAGAGTTGCGCGTGGGACTAGCGGGGTTGGAGCAGTTCTTC. As protein: CASSQELRVGLAGLEQFF.

V is TRBV7-3 and J is TRBJ2-2, with TRBD2 identical over 7 bases. The germline V gene encodes CDR1 SGHTA and CDR2 FQGTGA. The CDR3 spans 15 residues. V was pared by 1 base and J by 3 bases, with 2 bases of the junction left unmatched. CDR3 sequence reads: CASSLSGGYTGELFF. The CDR3 DNA is TGTGCCAGCAGCTTAAGCGGGGGATACACCGGGGAGCTGTTTTTT.

The chain links TRBV7-2 to TRBJ1-2; perhaps TRBD1 as D (5 bases). This CDR3 comprises 12 residues. Germline CDR1 is SGHTA and CDR2 is FQGNSA. V lost 5 bases, J lost 5 bases, and 9 bases lay in between. As DNA, the CDR3 is TGTGCCAGCAGCCCAGGGACTTATGGCTACACCTTC. Amino acid sequence: CASSPGTYGYTF.

This chain's CDR3 is CASSSRTWQQYF. Here the CDR3 DNA reads TGTGCCAGCAGCTCTCGAACGTGGCAGCAGTACTTC. This sequence joins TRBV12-1 and TRBJ2-7; no check of the table's D call, TRBD1, against the DNA was made. TRBV12-1 is annotated as a pseudogene. The CDR3 totals 12 residues.

The rearrangement links TRBV19 to TRBJ2-2; D may be TRBD2 (7 bases). Germline V gives CDR1 LNHDA, CDR2 SQIVND (reference sequence). CDR3 length equals 13 residues. The CDR3, as DNA: TGTGCAACGGGGAGGGGGGGAACCGGGGAGCTGTTTTTT. Residues: CATGRGGTGELFF.

The chain has TRBV7-9 and TRBJ2-5, with 7 positions matching TRBD2. The V segment lost 2 bases and the J segment 3 bases; nucleotides outside the gene matches: 3. Germline V lookup: CDR1 SEHNR, CDR2 FQNEAQ (reference sequence). The length of the CDR3 is 14 residues. In nucleotides, the CDR3 is TGTGCCAGCAGCTTATCTGCGGGGGAAGAGACCCAGTACTTC. This gives the protein CASSLSAGEETQYF.

The rearrangement joins TRBV5-1 to TRBJ2-5, with D possibly being TRBD2 (6 bases). Germline V CDR1 and CDR2: SGHRS, YFSETQ. This CDR3 has 14 residues. V gave up 4 bases and J gave up 4 bases, with 14 bases separating them. CDR3 sequence reads: CASSPWGGGETQYF. The CDR3, as DNA: TGCGCCAGCAGCCCTTGGGGAGGTGGAGAGACCCAGTACTTC.

The gene calls are TRBV25-1 and TRBJ2-7; 7 bases fit TRBD1. Germline CDR1 and CDR2: MGHDK and SYGVNS. Unmatched junction bases numbered 5, after V lost 3 bases and J lost 9 bases. This CDR3 comprises 12 residues. The CDR3 nucleotides read TGTGCCAGCAGTGATCGACAGGGCGGGCAGTACTTC. This codes for CASSDRQGGQYF.

The rearrangement links TRBV20-1 to TRBJ2-7; D call uncertain. Germline V gene sequence: CDR1 DFQATT, CDR2 SNEGSKA (reference sequence). With 3 bases removed from V and 4 bases from J, the gap between germline ends came to 7 bases. This CDR3 has 11 residues. The CDR3 DNA reads TGCAGTGCTAGTTCGCTATACGAGCAGTACTTC. Protein: CSASSLYEQYF.

The gene calls are TRBV30 and TRBJ1-6; D call uncertain. This CDR3 contains 12 residues. Between the trimmed V and J ends, which lost 5 bases and 7 bases, there was a span of 9 bases. Germline CDR1 and CDR2: GTSNPN and SVGIG (reference sequence). CDR3 loop: CAWGPRNSPLHF. In nucleotides, the CDR3 is TGTGCCTGGGGCCCCAGAAATTCACCCCTCCACTTT.

This chain uses TRBV25-1 with TRBJ1-5, with 7 bases matching TRBD1. This CDR3 contains 15 residues. J gave up 0 bases and V 6 bases, and 5 bases lay outside the gene matches. Germline lookup yields CDR1 MGHDK and CDR2 SYGVNS. The CDR3: CASRKGQHSNQPQHF. Here the CDR3 DNA reads TGTGCCAGCAGGAAGGGACAGCATAGCAATCAGCCCCAGCATTTT.

The chain employs TRBV4-2 and TRBJ1-2; TRBD1 might be the D (6 bases). Germline-derived CDR1 and CDR2 are LGHNA and YNFKEQ. The CDR3 has 14 residues. With 4 bases removed from V and 2 bases from J, the gap between germline ends came to 11 bases. CDR3 bases: TGTGCCAGCAGCCCGCCGACAGGAAACTATGGCTACACCTTC. Protein sequence: CASSPPTGNYGYTF.

The V gene is TRBV15, the J gene TRBJ2-5; tentatively, D is TRBD1 (5 bases). The CDR3 sequence is 14 residues long. Germline assignment: CDR1 LNHNV and CDR2 YYDKDF (reference sequence). V lost 5 bases and J lost 0, with 10 bases in between. CDR3 region: CATSGDRYQETQYF. The CDR3 bases are TGTGCCACCAGCGGCGACAGATACCAAGAGACCCAGTACTTC.

This clone was detected once. The chain couples TRBV19 to TRBJ1-4; TRBD1 aligns across 7 bases. V trimming: 3 bases; J trimming: 8 bases; junction bases outside the gene matches: 6. Looked up from germline, CDR1 is LNHDA and CDR2 is SQIVND (reference sequence). The CDR3 is 14 amino acids. Here the CDR3 reads CASSIGQGVEKLFF. The CDR3 bases are TGTGCCAGTAGTATCGGCCAGGGGGTCGAAAAACTGTTTTTT.

Worth noting for this clone: A read error may account for a junction end that differs from germline. The J gene is TRBJ2-7, the V gene TRBV11-2; unclear D gene. The length of the CDR3 is 12 residues. Germline CDR1 SGHAT, CDR2 FQNNGV. The CDR3 region is CASSLGPPSMHF. The DNA of the CDR3 is TGTGCCAGCAGCTTAGGTCCCCCCAGTATGCACTTC.

The genes are TRBV11-2 and TRBJ1-3; maybe TRBD1 (5 bases). Germline V lookup: CDR1 SGHAT, CDR2 FQNNGV. This CDR3 region has 17 residues. Trimming took off 5 bases at V and 4 bases at J, with 21 bases between the two ends. In nucleotides, the CDR3 is TGTGCCAGCAGCAAGAGGACCGGGACTCTTAGGGGAAACACCATATATTTT. It translates to CASSKRTGTLRGNTIYF.

The chain uses TRBV7-2 and TRBJ2-4; D remains ambiguous. The V end lost 5 bases, the J end lost 0 bases, and 17 bases lay between the germline ends. CDR1 and CDR2 (germline): SGHTA, FQGNSA. The CDR3 consists of 17 residues. The CDR3 spells CASSPMGWAIAKNIQYF. The CDR3 DNA reads as TGTGCCAGCAGCCCCATGGGTTGGGCTATAGCCAAAAACATTCAGTACTTC.

The chain uses TRBV5-1 and TRBJ2-6; possibly TRBD2 for D (5 bases). The CDR3 contains 20 residues. The V gene's germline CDR1 is SGHRS and CDR2 YFSETQ. V was shortened by 0 bases and J by 0 bases, with 19 bases between the two germline ends. CDR3 coding DNA: TGCGCCAGCAGCTTGGCGGCGGCCAGGATGGGGAGCTCTGGGGCCAACGTCCTGACTTTC. Its translation is CASSLAAARMGSSGANVLTF.

The genes are TRBV19 and TRBJ1-2; D unresolved. Germline assignment: CDR1 LNHDA and CDR2 SQIVND (reference sequence). This CDR3 region has 13 residues. The V gene lost 5 bases and the J gene lost 4 bases, with 11 bases spanning the gap. DNA of the CDR3: TGTGCCAGTAGTTTCCGGGATGTCTATGGCTACACCTTC. It encodes CASSFRDVYGYTF.

CDR3 amino acids: CASSPGTPYNEQFF. The CDR3 nucleotides read TGTGCCAGCAGTCCCGGGACTCCCTACAATGAGCAGTTCTTC. This chain connects TRBV28 to TRBJ2-1; D may be TRBD2 (6 bases). Germline assignment: CDR1 MDHEN and CDR2 SYDVKM. With 5 bases removed from V and 2 bases from J, the gap between germline ends came to 10 bases. The CDR3 has 14 residues.

V and J are TRBV5-1 and TRBJ2-7, with D perhaps matching TRBD2 (5 bases). The germline V gene has CDR1 SGHRS and CDR2 YFSETQ. The V gene lost 4 bases and the J gene lost 2 bases, with 10 bases spanning the gap. The CDR3 is 13 amino acids. CDR3 nucleotide sequence: TGCGCCAGCAGCACTAGGACCGCCTACGAGCAGTACTTC. Protein: CASSTRTAYEQYF.

The chain carries TRBV6-6 and TRBJ1-1, with D perhaps matching TRBD1 (6 bases). V lost 5 bases and J lost 3, with 16 bases in between. Looked up from germline, CDR1 is MNHNY and CDR2 is SVGAGI (reference sequence). The CDR3 is 15 amino acids. CDR3 sequence: CASSKSDSRYTEAFF. CDR3 DNA: TGTGCCAGCAGTAAATCGGACAGTAGGTACACTGAAGCTTTCTTT.

The CDR3, as DNA: TGTGCCAGCAGTACGGGGGGAGCCCAGCATTTT. Protein: CASSTGGAQHF. The chain recombines TRBV6-6 with TRBJ1-5; D might be TRBD1 (5 bases). Germline V lookup: CDR1 MNHNY, CDR2 SVGAGI (reference sequence). There are 11 residues in the CDR3. Trimming stripped 5 bases from V and 11 bases from J, with 10 bases between.

V is TRBV5-1 and J is TRBJ1-1, with 7 bases aligning to TRBD1. This CDR3 region has 15 residues. Germline assignment: CDR1 SGHRS and CDR2 YFSETQ. J was trimmed by 3 bases and V by 4 bases; bases with no gene match: 9. The CDR3 sequence is CASSPRQGLDTEAFF. The CDR3 coding sequence is TGCGCCAGCAGCCCGCGACAGGGACTGGACACTGAAGCTTTCTTT.

J is TRBJ2-3 and V is TRBV29-1; weak D call: TRBD1 (6 bases). The CDR3 contains 12 residues. V lost 6 bases, J lost 6 bases, and 13 bases lay in between. Germline CDR1 and CDR2: SQVTM and ANQGSEA. The CDR3 is CSVGNTGDTQYF. The CDR3, as DNA: TGCAGCGTAGGAAATACAGGGGATACGCAGTATTTT.

V is TRBV5-1 and J is TRBJ2-3, with 7 nucleotides matching TRBD1. The CDR3 runs to 19 residues. The germline gives CDR1 SGHRS, CDR2 YFSETQ. V lost 3 bases and J lost 2; bases outside the gene matches: 18. Here the CDR3 reads CASSWGTAPSATFTDTQYF. CDR3 DNA sequence: TGCGCCAGCAGCTGGGGGACAGCTCCATCTGCAACCTTCACAGATACGCAGTATTTT.

The CDR3 spells CASSLSQGNTEAFF. CDR3 bases: TGTGCCAGCAGCTTAAGTCAGGGGAACACTGAAGCTTTCTTT. The chain joins TRBV7-2 to TRBJ1-1; a weak D match, TRBD1 (5 bases). In germline, CDR1 is SGHTA, CDR2 FQGNSA. V gave up 2 bases and J gave up 1 base, with 8 bases separating them. The CDR3 covers 14 residues. Variable domain in full (rest from reference TRBV7-2 and TRBJ1-1): GAGVSQSPSNKVTEKGKDVELRCDPISGHTALYWYRQSLGQGLEFLIYFQGNSAPDKSGLPSDRFSAERTGGSVSTLTIQRTQQEDSAVYLCASSLSQGNTEAFFGQGTRLTVV.